This T cell receptor beta chain comes out of a study of beta chain features in type 1 diabetes. Notes on this clone: What it binds is unknown.

cDNA synthesis used the whole RNA isolate, giving expressed TCRB sequences. TCRdb's table, derived via immunoSEQ multiplex PCR, lists solely in-frame clones and lacks some. This table has hundreds of thousands of clones, 13% appearing once. Study results and limitations: Shorter TCRB CDR3s, moderately but significantly so, were found in Type 1 diabetes patients in all four CD4+ subsets. In patients and controls equally, PCR might favor templates that are shorter.

This CDR3 has 14 residues. Germline CDR1 is SQVTM and CDR2 is ANQGSEA. The rearrangement links TRBV29-1 to TRBJ2-5; 7 bases agree with TRBD1. The end of the DNA aligns better with TRBJ2-7, so the J call may be wrong. Material: naive CD4+ T cells from blood. The origin of this receptor is a man aged 18 to 29 with type 1 diabetes. The CDR3 DNA is TGCAGCGTTGAACTAGTATGGGACAGCCACGAGCAGTACTTC. Amino acid sequence: CSVELVWDSHEQYF.